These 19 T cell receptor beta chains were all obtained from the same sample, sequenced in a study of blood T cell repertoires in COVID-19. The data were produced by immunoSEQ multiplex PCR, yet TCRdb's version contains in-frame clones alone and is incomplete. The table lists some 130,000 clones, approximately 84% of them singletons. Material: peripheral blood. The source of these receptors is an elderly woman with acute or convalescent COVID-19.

The CDR3 DNA follows: TGTGCCAGCAGCATAACAGAAGACAATGAGCAGTTCTTC. Its translation is CASSITEDNEQFF. J is TRBJ2-1 and V is TRBV7-6; D is uncertain. Germline CDR1 reads SGHVS; CDR2 reads FNYEAQ. The V end was cut by 5 bases, the J end by 5 bases, with 10 bases between. The CDR3 covers 13 residues.

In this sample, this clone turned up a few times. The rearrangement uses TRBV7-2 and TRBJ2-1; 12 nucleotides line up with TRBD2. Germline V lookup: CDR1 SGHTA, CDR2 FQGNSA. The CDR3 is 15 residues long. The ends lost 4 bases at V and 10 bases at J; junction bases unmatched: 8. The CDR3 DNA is TGTGCCAGCAGCTCCACACCGACTAGCGGGGGCGAGCAGTTCTTC. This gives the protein CASSSTPTSGGEQFF.

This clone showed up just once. The CDR3 here is CALRGGPSSGNTIYF. The CDR3 region has the DNA TGTGCCCTCCGCGGAGGACCAAGCTCTGGAAACACCATATATTTT. The chain employs TRBV7-9 and TRBJ1-3; D is ambiguous. The length of the CDR3 is 15 residues. Trimming took off 11 bases at V and 0 bases at J, with 17 bases between the two ends. The V gene's germline CDR1 is SEHNR and CDR2 FQNEAQ (reference sequence). Together with reference TRBV7-9 and TRBJ1-3, the CDR3 gives the full variable domain: DTGVSQNPRHKITKRGQNVTFRCDPISEHNRLYWYRQTLGQGPEFLTYFQNEAQLEKSRLLSDRFSAERPKGSFSTLEIQRTEQGDSAMYLCALRGGPSSGNTIYFGEGSWLTVV.

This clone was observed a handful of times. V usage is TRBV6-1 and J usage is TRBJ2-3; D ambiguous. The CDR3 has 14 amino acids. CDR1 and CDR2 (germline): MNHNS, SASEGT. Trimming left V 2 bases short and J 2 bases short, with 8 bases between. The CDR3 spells CASSELDHTDTQYF. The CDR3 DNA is TGTGCCAGCAGTGAACTAGACCACACAGATACGCAGTATTTT.

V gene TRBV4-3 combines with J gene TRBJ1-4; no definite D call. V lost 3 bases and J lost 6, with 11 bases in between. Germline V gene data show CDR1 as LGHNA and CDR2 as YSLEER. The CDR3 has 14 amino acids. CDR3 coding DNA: TGCGCCAGCAGCCATGGGCTTAATGATGAAAAACTGTTTTTT. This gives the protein CASSHGLNDEKLFF.

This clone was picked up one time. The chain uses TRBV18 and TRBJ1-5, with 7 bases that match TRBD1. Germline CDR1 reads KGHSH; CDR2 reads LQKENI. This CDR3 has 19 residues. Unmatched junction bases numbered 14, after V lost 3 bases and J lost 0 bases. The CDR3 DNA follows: TGTGCCAGCTCACCTACAGGGACAGAGAGGTCGGATAGCAATCAGCCCCAGCATTTT. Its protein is CASSPTGTERSDSNQPQHF. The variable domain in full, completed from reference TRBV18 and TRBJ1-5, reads NAGVMQNPRHLVRRRGQEARLRCSPMKGHSHVYWYRQLPEEGLKFMVYLQKENIIDESGMPKERFSAEFPKEGPSILRIQQVVRGDSAAYFCASSPTGTERSDSNQPQHFGDGTRLSIL.

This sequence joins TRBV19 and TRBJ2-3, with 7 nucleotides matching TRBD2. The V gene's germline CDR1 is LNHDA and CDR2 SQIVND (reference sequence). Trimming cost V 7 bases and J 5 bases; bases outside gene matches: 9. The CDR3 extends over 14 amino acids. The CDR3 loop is CASNRGGRGDTQYF. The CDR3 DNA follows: TGTGCCAGTAATCGGGGCGGGAGAGGAGATACGCAGTATTTT.

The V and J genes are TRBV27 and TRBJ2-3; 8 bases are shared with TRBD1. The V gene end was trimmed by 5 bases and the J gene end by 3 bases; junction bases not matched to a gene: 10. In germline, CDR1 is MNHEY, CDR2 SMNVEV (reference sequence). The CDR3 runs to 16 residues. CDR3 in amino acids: CASSKGQGAYTDTQYF. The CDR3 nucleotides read TGTGCCAGCAGTAAGGGGCAGGGGGCCTATACAGATACGCAGTATTTT.

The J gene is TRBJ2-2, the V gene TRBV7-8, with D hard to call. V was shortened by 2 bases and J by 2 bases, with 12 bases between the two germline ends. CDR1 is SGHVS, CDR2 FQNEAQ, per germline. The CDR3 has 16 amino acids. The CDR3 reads CASSLSPGANTGELFF. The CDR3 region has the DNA TGTGCCAGCAGCTTATCCCCCGGAGCAAACACCGGGGAGCTGTTTTTT.

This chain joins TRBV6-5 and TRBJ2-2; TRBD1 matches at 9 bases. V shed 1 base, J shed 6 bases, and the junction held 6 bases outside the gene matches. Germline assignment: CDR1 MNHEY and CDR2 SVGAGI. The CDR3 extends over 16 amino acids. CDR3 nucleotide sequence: TGTGCCAGCAGTTACTTGGGACAGGGAATTGCCGGGGAGCTGTTTTTT. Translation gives CASSYLGQGIAGELFF.

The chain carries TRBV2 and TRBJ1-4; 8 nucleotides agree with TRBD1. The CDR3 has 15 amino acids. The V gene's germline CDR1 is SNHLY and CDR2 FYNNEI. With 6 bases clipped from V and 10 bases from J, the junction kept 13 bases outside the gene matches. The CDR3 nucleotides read TGTGCCAGCAGGAAAGTTACAGGGGGTTCGGGAAAACTGTTTTTT. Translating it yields CASRKVTGGSGKLFF. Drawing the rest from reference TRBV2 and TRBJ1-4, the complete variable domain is EPEVTQTPSHQVTQMGQEVILRCVPISNHLYFYWYRQILGQKVEFLVSFYNNEISEKSEIFDDQFSVERPDGSNFTLKIRSTKLEDSAMYFCASRKVTGGSGKLFFGSGTQLSVL.

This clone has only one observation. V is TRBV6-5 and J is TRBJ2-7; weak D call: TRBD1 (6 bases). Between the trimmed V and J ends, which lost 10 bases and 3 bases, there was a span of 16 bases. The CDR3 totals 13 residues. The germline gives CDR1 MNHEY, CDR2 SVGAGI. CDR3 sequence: CATRDTTIYEQYF. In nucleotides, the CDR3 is TGTGCCACCCGGGACACAACGATCTACGAGCAGTACTTC.

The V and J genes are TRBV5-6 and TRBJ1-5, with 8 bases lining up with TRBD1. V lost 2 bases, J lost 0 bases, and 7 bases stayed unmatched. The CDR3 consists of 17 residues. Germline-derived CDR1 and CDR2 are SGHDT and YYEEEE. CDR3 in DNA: TGTGCCAGCAGCTTAGACAGGGGACGATTTAGCAATCAGCCCCAGCATTTT. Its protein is CASSLDRGRFSNQPQHF.

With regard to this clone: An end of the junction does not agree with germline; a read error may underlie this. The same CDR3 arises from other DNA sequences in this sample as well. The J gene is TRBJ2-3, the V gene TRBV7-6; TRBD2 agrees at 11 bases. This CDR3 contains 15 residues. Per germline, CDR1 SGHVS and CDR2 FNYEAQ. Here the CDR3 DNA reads TGTGCCAGCAGCCTAGCGGGAGGTAGCCCAGATACGCAGTATTTT. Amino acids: CASSLAGGSPDTQYF.

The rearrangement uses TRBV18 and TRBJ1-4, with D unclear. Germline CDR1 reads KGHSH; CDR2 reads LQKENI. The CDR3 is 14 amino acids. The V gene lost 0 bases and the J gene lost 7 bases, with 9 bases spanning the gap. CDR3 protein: CASSPPSRGEKLFF. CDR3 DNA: TGTGCCAGCTCACCACCGAGTCGCGGTGAAAAACTGTTTTTT.

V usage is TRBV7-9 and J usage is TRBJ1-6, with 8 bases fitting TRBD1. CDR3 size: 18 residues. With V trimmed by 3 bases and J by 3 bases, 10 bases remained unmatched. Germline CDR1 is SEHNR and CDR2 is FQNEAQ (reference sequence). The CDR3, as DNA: TGTGCCAGCAGCTTCACAGGGGGGGAACCCTACTATAATTCACCCCTCCACTTT. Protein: CASSFTGGEPYYNSPLHF.

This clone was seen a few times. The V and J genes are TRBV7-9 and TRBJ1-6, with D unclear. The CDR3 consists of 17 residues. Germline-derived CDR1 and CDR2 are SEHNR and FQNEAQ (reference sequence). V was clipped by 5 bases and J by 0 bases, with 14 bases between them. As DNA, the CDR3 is TGTGCCAGCAGCGAAGTAGCGTCTTACTCCTATAATTCACCCCTCCACTTT. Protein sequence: CASSEVASYSYNSPLHF.

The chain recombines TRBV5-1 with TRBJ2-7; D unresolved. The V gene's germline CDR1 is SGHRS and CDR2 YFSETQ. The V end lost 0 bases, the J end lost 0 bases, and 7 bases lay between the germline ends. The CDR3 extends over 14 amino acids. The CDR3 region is CASSLVPVSYEQYF. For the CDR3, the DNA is TGCGCCAGCAGCTTGGTACCAGTCTCCTACGAGCAGTACTTC.

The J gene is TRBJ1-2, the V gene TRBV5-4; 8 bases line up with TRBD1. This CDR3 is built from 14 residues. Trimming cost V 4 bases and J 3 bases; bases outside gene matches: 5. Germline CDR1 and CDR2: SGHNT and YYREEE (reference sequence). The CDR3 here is CASSSGTGHYGYTF. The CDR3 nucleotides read TGTGCCAGCAGCAGCGGGACAGGCCACTATGGCTACACCTTC.